This TCR beta chain was identified in a study of cytotoxic CD8 clonotypes in ibrutinib-treated CLL. Turning to the study itself: Specimens for response were gathered following a median approximately 12 months of therapy, spanning 6 to 36.

From germline, CDR1 is MDHEN and CDR2 SYDVKM. The CDR3 contains 15 residues. The ends were cut back, 5 bases at V and 5 bases at J, with 16 bases in the middle. The table came from immunoSEQ multiplex PCR; TCRdb's copy has only in-frame clones and leaves some out. The sample shows over 150,000 clones, approximately 77% of them seen only once. The sample here was PBMCs, taken after 12 months of ibrutinib treatment. The chain joins TRBV28 to TRBJ2-1; D possibly matches TRBD1 or TRBD2 (5 bases each). The clonotype comes from a human donor with chronic lymphocytic leukemia. The CDR3 DNA reads as TGTGCCAGCAGTCCAAGACCGGGACGGAACAATGAGCAGTTCTTC. Its protein is CASSPRPGRNNEQFF.